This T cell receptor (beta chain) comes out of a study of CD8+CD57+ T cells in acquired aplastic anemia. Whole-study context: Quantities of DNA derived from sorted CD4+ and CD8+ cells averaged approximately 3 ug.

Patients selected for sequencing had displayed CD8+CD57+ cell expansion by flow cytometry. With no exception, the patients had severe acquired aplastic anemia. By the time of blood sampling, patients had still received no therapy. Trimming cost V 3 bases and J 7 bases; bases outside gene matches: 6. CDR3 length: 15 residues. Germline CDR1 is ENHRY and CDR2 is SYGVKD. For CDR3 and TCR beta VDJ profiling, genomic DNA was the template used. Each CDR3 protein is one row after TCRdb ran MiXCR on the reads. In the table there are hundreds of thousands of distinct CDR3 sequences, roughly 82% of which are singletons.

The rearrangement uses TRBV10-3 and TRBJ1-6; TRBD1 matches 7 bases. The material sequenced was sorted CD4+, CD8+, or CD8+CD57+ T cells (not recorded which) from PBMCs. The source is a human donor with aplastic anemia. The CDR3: CAISEGTAKNSPLHF. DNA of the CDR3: TGTGCCATCAGTGAAGGGACAGCGAAGAATTCACCCCTCCACTTT.